This T cell receptor (beta chain) comes out of a study of CD8+ T cells in alopecia areata. Across the whole study: Dosing spanned 6 to 18 months on tofacitinib, then 6 months off drug. Findings and caveats of the study: Relative to normal scalp, lesional scalp, especially alopecia totalis/universalis, showed higher clonality.

Once RNA had been extracted, it was reverse transcribed into cDNA to act as the sequencing template. Repertoires were generated with immunoSEQ multiplex PCR, while TCRdb's copy carries only in-frame clones and drops some. The sample lists about 180,000 clones, about 63% seen once, with roughly 1.7% in the top ten. V shed 8 bases and J 5 bases; nucleotides not matched to a gene: 6. Germline V gene data show CDR1 as MNHEY and CDR2 as SMNVEV (reference sequence). The CDR3 contains 12 residues. Those with alopecia areata gave lesional scalp punch biopsies and peripheral blood. About this clone itself: Its antigen is currently unknown.

The specimen was CD4+ T cells sorted from blood, collected at week 0. The clonotype was recovered from a human donor with alopecia areata. The chain joins TRBV27 to TRBJ2-7, with 7 bases that match TRBD1. In DNA form, the CDR3 reads TGTGCCAGCCGACAGGGTAGCCACGAGCAGTACTTC. It translates to CASRQGSHEQYF.